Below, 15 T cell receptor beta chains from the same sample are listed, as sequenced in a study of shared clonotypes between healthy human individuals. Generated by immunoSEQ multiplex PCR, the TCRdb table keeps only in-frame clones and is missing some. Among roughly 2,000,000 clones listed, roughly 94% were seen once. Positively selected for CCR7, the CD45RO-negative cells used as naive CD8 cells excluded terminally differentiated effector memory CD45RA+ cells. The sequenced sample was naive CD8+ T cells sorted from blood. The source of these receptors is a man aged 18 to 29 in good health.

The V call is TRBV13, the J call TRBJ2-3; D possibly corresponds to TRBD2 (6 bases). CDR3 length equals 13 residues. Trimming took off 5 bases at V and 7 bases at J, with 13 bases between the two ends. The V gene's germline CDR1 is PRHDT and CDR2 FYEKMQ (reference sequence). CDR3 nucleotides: TGTGCCAGCAGCCCCGATAGCGGCAATACGCAGTATTTT. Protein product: CASSPDSGNTQYF.

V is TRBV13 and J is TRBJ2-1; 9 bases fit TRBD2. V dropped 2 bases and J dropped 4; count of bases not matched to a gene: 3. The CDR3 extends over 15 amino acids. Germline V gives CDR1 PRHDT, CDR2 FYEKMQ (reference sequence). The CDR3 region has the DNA TGTGCCAGCAGCTTAAGGAGCGGGGGGTACAATGAGCAGTTCTTC. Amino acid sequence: CASSLRSGGYNEQFF. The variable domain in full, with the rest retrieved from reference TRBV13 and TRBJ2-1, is AAGVIQSPRHLIKEKRETATLKCYPIPRHDTVYWYQQGPGQDPQFLISFYEKMQSDKGSIPDRFSAQQFSDYHSELNMSSLELGDSALYFCASSLRSGGYNEQFFGPGTRLTVL.

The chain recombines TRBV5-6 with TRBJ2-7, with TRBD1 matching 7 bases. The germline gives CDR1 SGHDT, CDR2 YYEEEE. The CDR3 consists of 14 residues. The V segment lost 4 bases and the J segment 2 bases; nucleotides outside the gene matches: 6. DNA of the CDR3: TGTGCCAGCAGCCGAGGGGGCTCAGCCTACGAGCAGTACTTC. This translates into CASSRGGSAYEQYF.

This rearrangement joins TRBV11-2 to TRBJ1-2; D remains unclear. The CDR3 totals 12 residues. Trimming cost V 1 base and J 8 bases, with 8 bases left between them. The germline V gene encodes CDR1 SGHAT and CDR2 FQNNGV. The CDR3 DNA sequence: TGTGCCAGCAGCTTAGTCGAGAGCGGCTACACCTTC. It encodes CASSLVESGYTF.

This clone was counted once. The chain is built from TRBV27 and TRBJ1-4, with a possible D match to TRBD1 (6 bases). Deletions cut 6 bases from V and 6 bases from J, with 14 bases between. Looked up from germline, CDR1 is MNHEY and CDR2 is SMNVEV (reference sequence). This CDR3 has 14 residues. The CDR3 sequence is CASRGGQGYEKLFF. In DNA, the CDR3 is TGTGCCAGCAGGGGGGGGCAGGGTTATGAAAAACTGTTTTTT. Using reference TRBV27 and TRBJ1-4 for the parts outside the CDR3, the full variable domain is EAQVTQNPRYLITVTGKKLTVTCSQNMNHEYMSWYRQDPGLGLRQIYYSMNVEVTDKGDVPEGYKVSRKEKRNFPLILESPSPNQTSLYFCASRGGQGYEKLFFGSGTQLSVL.

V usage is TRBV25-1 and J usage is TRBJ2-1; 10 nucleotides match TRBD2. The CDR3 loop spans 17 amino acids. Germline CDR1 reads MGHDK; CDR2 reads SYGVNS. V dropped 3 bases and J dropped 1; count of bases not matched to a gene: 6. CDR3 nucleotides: TGTGCCAGCAGTGATCTTAGCGGGGGGTTTTCCTACAATGAGCAGTTCTTC. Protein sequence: CASSDLSGGFSYNEQFF.

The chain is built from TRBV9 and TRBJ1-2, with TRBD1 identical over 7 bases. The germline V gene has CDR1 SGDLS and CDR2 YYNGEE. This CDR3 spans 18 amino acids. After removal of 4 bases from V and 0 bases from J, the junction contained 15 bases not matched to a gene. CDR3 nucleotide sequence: TGTGCCAGCAGCAGTCGACGGGACAGATTTTCAGCTAACTATGGCTACACCTTC. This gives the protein CASSSRRDRFSANYGYTF.

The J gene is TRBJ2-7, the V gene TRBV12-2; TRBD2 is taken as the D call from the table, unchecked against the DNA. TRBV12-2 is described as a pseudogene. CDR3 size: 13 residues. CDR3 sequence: CATPFPSPYEQYF. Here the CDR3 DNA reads TGTGCAACCCCTTTCCCGTCCCCCTACGAGCAGTACTTC.

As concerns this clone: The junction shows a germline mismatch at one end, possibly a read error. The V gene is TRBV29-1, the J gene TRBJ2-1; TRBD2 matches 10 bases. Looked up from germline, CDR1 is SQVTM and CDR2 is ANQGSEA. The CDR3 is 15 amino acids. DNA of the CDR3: TGCAGCGTGGAAGGGACTAGCGTAACCTACAATGAGCAGTTCTTC. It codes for CSVEGTSVTYNEQFF.

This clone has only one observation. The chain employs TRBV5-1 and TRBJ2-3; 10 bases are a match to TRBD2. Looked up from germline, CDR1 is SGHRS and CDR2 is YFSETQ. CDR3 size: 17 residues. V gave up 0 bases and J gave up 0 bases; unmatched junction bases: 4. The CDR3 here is CASSLGTSGTSTDTQYF. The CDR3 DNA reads TGCGCCAGCAGCTTGGGGACTAGCGGAACTAGCACAGATACGCAGTATTTT.

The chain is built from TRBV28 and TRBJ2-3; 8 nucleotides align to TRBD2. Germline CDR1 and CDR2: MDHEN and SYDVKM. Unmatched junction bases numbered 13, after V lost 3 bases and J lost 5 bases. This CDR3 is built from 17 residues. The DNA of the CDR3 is TGTGCCAGCAGTTTCCCCGGGGATAGCGGGGAGGGAGATACGCAGTATTTT. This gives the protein CASSFPGDSGEGDTQYF.

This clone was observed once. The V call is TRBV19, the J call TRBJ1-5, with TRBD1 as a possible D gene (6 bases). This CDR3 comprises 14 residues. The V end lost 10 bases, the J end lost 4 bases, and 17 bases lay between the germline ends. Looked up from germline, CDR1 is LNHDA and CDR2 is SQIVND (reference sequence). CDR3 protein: CATREGGGNQPQHF. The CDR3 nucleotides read TGTGCCACGCGAGAGGGAGGGGGTAATCAGCCCCAGCATTTT.

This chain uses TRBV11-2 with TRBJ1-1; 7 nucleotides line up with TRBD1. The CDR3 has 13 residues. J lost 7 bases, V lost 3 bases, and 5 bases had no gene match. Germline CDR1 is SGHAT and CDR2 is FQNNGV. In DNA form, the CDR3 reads TGTGCCAGCAGCTTTCTGACAGGGCATGAAGCTTTCTTT. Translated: CASSFLTGHEAFF.

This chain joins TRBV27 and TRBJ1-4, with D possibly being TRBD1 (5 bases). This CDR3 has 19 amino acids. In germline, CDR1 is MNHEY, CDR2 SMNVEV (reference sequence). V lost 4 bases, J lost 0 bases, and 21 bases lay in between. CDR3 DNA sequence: TGTGCCAGCAGTTACAAAATGGACAAACCAGGTGCAACTAATGAAAAACTGTTTTTT. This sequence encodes CASSYKMDKPGATNEKLFF.

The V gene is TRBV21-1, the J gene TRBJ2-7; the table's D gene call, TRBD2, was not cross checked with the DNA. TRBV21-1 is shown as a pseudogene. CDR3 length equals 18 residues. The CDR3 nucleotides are TGTGCCAGCAGCATTCTTAGACGCCGGGACTGCACCGACCACGAGCAGTACTTC. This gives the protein CASSILRRRDCTDHEQYF.